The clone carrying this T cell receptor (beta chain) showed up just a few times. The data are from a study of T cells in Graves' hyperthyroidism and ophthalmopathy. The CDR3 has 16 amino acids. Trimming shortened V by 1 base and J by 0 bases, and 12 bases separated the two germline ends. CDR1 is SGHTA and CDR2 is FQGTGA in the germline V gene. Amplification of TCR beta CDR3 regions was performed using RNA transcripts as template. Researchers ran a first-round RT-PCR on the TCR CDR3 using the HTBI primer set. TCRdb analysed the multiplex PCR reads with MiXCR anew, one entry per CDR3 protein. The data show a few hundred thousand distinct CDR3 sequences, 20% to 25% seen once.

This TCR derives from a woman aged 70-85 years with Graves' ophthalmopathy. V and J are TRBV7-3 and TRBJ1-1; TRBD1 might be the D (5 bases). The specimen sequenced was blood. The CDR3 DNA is TGTGCCAGCAGCTTAATCGGGGGTAAGGTGAACACTGAAGCTTTCTTT. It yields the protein CASSLIGGKVNTEAFF. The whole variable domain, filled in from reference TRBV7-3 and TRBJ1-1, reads GAGVSQTPSNKVTEKGKYVELRCDPISGHTALYWYRQSLGQGPEFLIYFQGTGAADDSGLPNDRFFAVRPEGSVSTLKIQRTERGDSAVYLCASSLIGGKVNTEAFFGQGTRLTVV.